The TCR beta chain under discussion was sequenced for a study of cytomegalovirus exposure and HLA in healthy donors. Study-wide background: Unique TCR beta sequences numbering approximately 120 million came from 150 million to 200 million T cells in an earlier analysis.

Healthy bone marrow donors formed the donor group. General study points: Trimming of TCR beta V- and J-genes showed a link, identified in a later analysis, to a missense DCLRE1C variant.

PCR primers comprised 60 Vbeta and 13 Jbeta primers. Repertoires were generated with immunoSEQ multiplex PCR, while TCRdb's copy carries only in-frame clones and drops some. The sample holds about 93,000 clones, roughly 63% seen once. For this clone: What it binds is unknown.

This receptor was taken from a boy aged 5 to 17 in good health and CMV-seropositive. Sequencing used PBMCs.

Here the CDR3 DNA reads TGTGCCAGCAGTCTAGTTGGGACGGATAGCGGCGAGCAGTACTTC. Protein: CASSLVGTDSGEQYF. The V gene is TRBV27, the J gene TRBJ2-7; D might be TRBD2 (6 bases). CDR1 MNHEY and CDR2 SMNVEV come from the germline V gene (reference sequence). The CDR3 has 15 amino acids. Trimming removed 5 bases from V and 6 bases from J, with 20 bases in between.